Listed below are T cell receptor beta chains from one sample, sequenced in a study of spatial heterogeneity in lung cancer. TCRdb fed the 5' RACE reads into MiXCR, producing one record per CDR3 protein. This table holds under 15,000 distinct CDR3 sequences, approximately 3% found once. The sequenced sample was lung tumor tissue, obtained at surgery. The source of these receptors is a male donor with early-stage non-small cell lung cancer. Both conserved end residues are part of each CDR3. D genes are given only for firm matches. Part of the rows lack a size; the others show once, few, many or a class for expanded clones.

clone_size,v_call,j_call,d_call,cdr3_aa,cdr3_nt
.,TRBV19,TRBJ2-3,.,CASSTGYRSDTQYF,TGTGCCAGTAGTACCGGATACCGATCAGATACGCAGTATTTT
many,TRBV18,TRBJ2-7,TRBD1,CASSPDRTYEQYF,TGTGCCAGCTCACCGGACAGGACCTACGAGCAGTACTTC
many,TRBV20-1,TRBJ2-3,TRBD2,CSAAQAGTDTQYF,TGCAGTGCTGCGCAAGCGGGGACAGATACGCAGTATTTT
many,TRBV6-2/TRBV6-3,TRBJ2-1,.,CASSFLGVISYNEQFF,TGTGCCAGCAGTTTCCTCGGGGTGATCTCCTACAATGAGCAGTTCTTC
many,TRBV7-8,TRBJ2-4,.,CASSLNGGAANIQYF,TGTGCCAGCAGCTTAAACGGCGGGGCAGCGAATATTCAGTACTTC
many,TRBV7-3,TRBJ2-3,.,CASSAQTRLADTQYF,TGTGCCAGCAGCGCGCAAACTAGGTTAGCAGATACGCAGTATTTT
many,TRBV6-2/TRBV6-3,TRBJ1-2,.,CASRQPGFYGYTF,TGTGCCAGCAGACAACCAGGCTTCTATGGCTACACCTTC
many,TRBV6-5,TRBJ2-5,.,CASSPGQGLTQYF,TGTGCCAGCAGCCCCGGGCAGGGTCTGACCCAGTACTTC
medium-sized,TRBV29-1,TRBJ1-2,.,CSVWGQTNYGYTF,TGCAGCGTATGGGGGCAAACTAACTATGGCTACACCTTC
many,TRBV12-3/TRBV12-4,TRBJ1-6,.,CASSLAANSPLHF,TGTGCCAGCAGTTTAGCGGCCAATTCACCCCTCCACTTT
.,TRBV27,TRBJ2-7,TRBD2,CASTSILAGRGRAEQYF,TGTGCCAGCACCTCGATACTAGCGGGTCGTGGGAGGGCCGAGCAGTACTTC
many,TRBV11-2,TRBJ1-2,.,CASSLDRRGRSPPLNYGYTF,TGTGCCAGCAGCTTAGATCGGCGGGGAAGAAGTCCCCCTCTTAACTATGGCTACACCTTC
.,TRBV7-2,TRBJ2-5,TRBD2,CASTRGAGGVQETQYF,TGTGCCAGCACCAGGGGCGCGGGGGGAGTCCAAGAGACCCAGTACTTC
many,TRBV7-8,TRBJ2-1,TRBD1,CASSLRDRGRGGGFNEQFF,TGTGCCAGCAGCTTAAGGGACAGGGGGCGCGGGGGGGGCTTCAATGAGCAGTTCTTC
many,TRBV7-2,TRBJ2-1,TRBD2,CASSLVPSGGPAYNEQFF,TGTGCCAGCAGCTTGGTACCTAGCGGGGGTCCAGCCTACAATGAGCAGTTCTTC
.,TRBV7-8,TRBJ1-5,.,CASSPAGPRNQPQHF,TGTGCCAGCAGCCCCGCTGGGCCCAGGAACCAGCCCCAGCATTTT
many,TRBV27,TRBJ1-1,.,CASSFISGTEAFF,TGTGCCAGCAGTTTCATCAGCGGTACTGAAGCTTTCTTT
many,TRBV29-1,TRBJ2-1,.,CSVGDVGQFF,TGCAGCGTTGGAGACGTTGGGCAGTTCTTC
many,TRBV7-9,TRBJ2-1,TRBD2,CASSLAVSSYNEQFF,TGTGCCAGCAGCCTAGCGGTTAGCTCCTACAATGAGCAGTTCTTC
few,TRBV11-3,TRBJ2-5,.,CASSLRWRQETQYF,TGTGCCAGCAGCTTACGGTGGAGGCAAGAGACCCAGTACTTC
many,TRBV6-2/TRBV6-3,TRBJ2-1,.,CASSGSDRNEQFF,TGTGCCAGCAGTGGCTCGGACAGAAATGAGCAGTTCTTC
many,TRBV10-2,TRBJ2-2,.,CASSETAAGELFF,TGCGCCAGCAGTGAAACCGCTGCCGGGGAGCTGTTTTTT